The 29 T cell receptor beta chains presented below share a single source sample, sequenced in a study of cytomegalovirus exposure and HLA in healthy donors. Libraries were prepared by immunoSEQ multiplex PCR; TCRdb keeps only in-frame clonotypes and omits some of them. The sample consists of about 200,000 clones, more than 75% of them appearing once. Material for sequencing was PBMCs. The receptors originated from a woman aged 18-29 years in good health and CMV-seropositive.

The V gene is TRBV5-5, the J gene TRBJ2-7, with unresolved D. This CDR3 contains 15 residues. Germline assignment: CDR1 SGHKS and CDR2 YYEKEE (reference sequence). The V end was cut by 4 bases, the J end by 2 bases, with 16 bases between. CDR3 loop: CASSIAGSPTYEQYF. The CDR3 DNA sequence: TGTGCCAGCAGCATTGCCGGGTCCCCGACCTACGAGCAGTACTTC.

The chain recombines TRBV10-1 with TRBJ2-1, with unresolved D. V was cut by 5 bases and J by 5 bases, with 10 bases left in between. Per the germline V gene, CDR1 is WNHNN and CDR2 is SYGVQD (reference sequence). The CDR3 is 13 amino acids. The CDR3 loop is CASSSGEDNEQFF. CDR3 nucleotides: TGCGCCAGCAGTTCTGGCGAGGACAATGAGCAGTTCTTC.

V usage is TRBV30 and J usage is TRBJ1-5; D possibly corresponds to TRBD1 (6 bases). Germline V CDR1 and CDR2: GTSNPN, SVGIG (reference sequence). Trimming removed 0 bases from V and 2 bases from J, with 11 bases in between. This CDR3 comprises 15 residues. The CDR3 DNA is TGTGCCTGGAGTGTGGGGGCTGGGGGCAATCAGCCCCAGCATTTT. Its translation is CAWSVGAGGNQPQHF.

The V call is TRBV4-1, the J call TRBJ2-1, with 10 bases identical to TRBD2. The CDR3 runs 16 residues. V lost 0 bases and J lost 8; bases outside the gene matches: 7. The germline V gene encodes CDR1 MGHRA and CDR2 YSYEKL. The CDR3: CASSQEKREGGYEQFF. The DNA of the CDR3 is TGCGCCAGCAGCCAAGAAAAGCGGGAGGGCGGGTATGAGCAGTTCTTC.

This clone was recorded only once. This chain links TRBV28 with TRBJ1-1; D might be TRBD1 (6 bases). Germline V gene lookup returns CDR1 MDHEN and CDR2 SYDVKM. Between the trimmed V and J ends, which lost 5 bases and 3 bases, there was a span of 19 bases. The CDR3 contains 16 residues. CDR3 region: CASSRLQAGVDTEAFF. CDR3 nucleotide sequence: TGTGCCAGCAGTCGTCTCCAGGCAGGGGTGGACACTGAAGCTTTCTTT.

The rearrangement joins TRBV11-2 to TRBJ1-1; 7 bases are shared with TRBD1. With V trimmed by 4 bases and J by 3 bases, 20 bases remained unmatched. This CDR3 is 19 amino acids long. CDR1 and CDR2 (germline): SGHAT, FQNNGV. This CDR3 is CASSYGETGRVWDDTEAFF. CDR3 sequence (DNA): TGTGCCAGCAGCTATGGGGAGACAGGGAGAGTATGGGATGACACTGAAGCTTTCTTT.

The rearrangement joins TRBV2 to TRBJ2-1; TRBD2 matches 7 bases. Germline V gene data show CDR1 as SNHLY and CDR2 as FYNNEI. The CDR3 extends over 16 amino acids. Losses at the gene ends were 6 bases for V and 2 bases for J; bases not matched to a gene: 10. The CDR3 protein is CASRQTAGQAYNEQFF. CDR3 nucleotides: TGTGCCAGCAGGCAAACAGCGGGGCAAGCCTACAATGAGCAGTTCTTC.

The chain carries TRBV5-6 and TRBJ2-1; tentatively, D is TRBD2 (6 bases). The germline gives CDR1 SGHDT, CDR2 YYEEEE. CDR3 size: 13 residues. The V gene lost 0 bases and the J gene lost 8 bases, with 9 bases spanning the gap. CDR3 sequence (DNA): TGTGCCAGCAGCTTGGGCCCGGGGGATGAGCAGTTCTTC. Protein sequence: CASSLGPGDEQFF. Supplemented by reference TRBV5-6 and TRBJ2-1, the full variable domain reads DAGVTQSPTHLIKTRGQQVTLRCSPKSGHDTVSWYQQALGQGPQFIFQYYEEEERQRGNFPDRFSGHQFPNYSSELNVNALLLGDSALYLCASSLGPGDEQFFGPGTRLTVL.

CDR3 in amino acids: CASTRGLTYEQYF. CDR3 DNA sequence: TGTGCCAGCACGAGAGGCCTTACCTACGAGCAGTACTTC. V and J are TRBV6-6 and TRBJ2-7; no definite D call. CDR3 length: 13 residues. Germline V CDR1 and CDR2: MNHNY, SVGAGI (reference sequence). Trimming stripped 7 bases from V and 2 bases from J, with 12 bases between.

In nucleotides, the CDR3 is TGTGCCAGCAGTTACGGGGCGATAGCTAGCAATCAGCCCCAGCATTTT. Residues: CASSYGAIASNQPQHF. V usage is TRBV6-6 and J usage is TRBJ1-5, with D tentatively TRBD1 (5 bases). V lost 2 bases and J 0 bases, leaving 11 bases between the germline ends. The CDR3 runs to 16 residues. In germline, CDR1 is MNHNY, CDR2 SVGAGI (reference sequence).

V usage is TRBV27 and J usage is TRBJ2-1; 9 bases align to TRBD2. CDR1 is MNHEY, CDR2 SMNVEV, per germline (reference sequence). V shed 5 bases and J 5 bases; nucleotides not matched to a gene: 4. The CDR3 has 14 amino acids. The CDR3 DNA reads TGTGCCAGCAGTCGGGCGGGAGGGCACAATGAGCAGTTCTTC. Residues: CASSRAGGHNEQFF.

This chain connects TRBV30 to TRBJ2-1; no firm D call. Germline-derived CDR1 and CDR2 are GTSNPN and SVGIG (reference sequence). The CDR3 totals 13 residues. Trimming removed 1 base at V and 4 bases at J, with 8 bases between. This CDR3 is CAWSGDQYNEQFF. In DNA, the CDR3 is TGTGCCTGGAGTGGCGATCAATACAATGAGCAGTTCTTC.

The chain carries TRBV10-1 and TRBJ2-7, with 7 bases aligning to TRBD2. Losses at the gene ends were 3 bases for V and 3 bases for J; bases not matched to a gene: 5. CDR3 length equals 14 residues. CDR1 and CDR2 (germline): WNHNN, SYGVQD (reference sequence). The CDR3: CASSDRGRGYEQYF. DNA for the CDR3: TGCGCCAGCAGTGATCGCGGGAGAGGCTACGAGCAGTACTTC.

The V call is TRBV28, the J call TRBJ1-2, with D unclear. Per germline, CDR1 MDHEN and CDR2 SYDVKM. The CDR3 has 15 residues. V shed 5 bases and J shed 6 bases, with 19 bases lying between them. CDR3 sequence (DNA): TGTGCCAGCAGTACCACCGGCGGGCCCCGGGATGGCTACACCTTC. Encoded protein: CASSTTGGPRDGYTF.

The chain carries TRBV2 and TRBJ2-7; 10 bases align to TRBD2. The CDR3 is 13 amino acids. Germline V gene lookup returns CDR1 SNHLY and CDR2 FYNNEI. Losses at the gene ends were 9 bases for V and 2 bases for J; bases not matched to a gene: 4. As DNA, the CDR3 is TGTGCCAGAGGGACTAGCGAGGCCTACGAGCAGTACTTC. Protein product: CARGTSEAYEQYF.

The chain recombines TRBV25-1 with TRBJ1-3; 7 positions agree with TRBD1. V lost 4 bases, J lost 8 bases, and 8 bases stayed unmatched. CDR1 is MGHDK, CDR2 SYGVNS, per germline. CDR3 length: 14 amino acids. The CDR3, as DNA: TGTGCCAGCAGTGTAACAGGGGTTAGTCACACCATATATTTT. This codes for CASSVTGVSHTIYF.

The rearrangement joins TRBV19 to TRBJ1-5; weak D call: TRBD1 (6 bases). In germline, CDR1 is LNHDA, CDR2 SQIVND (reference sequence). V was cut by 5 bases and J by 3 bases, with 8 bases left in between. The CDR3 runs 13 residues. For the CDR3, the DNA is TGTGCCAGTAGTTACAGGGACAATCAGCCCCAGCATTTT. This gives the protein CASSYRDNQPQHF.

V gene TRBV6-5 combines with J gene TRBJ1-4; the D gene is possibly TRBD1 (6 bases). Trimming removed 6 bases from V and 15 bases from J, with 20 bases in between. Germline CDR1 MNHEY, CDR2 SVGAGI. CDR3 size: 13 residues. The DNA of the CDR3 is TGTGCCAGCAGCTACAACCCGACAGGTTCTTTGTTTTTT. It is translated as CASSYNPTGSLFF.

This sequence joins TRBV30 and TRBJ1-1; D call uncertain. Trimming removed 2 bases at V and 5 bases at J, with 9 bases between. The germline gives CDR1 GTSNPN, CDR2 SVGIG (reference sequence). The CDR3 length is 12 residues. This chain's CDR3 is CAWSQARTEAFF. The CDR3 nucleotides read TGTGCCTGGAGTCAGGCGAGAACTGAAGCTTTCTTT.

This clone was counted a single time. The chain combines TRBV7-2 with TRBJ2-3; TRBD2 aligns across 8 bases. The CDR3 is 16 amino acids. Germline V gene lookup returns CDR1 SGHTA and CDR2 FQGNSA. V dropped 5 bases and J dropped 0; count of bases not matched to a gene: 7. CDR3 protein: CASSLSGITSTDTQYF. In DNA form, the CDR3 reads TGTGCCAGCAGCCTTAGCGGGATAACTAGCACAGATACGCAGTATTTT.

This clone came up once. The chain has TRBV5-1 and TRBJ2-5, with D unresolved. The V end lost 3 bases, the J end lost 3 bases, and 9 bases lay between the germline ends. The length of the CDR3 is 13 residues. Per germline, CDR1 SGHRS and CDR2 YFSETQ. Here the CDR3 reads CASSSRVEETQYF. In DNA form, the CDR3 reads TGCGCCAGCAGCTCGCGAGTGGAAGAGACCCAGTACTTC.

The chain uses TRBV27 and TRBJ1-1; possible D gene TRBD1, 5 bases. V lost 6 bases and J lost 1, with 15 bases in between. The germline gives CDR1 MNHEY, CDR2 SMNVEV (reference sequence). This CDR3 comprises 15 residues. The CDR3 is CASSRTGLPNTEAFF. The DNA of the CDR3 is TGTGCCAGCAGCCGTACAGGACTACCGAACACTGAAGCTTTCTTT.

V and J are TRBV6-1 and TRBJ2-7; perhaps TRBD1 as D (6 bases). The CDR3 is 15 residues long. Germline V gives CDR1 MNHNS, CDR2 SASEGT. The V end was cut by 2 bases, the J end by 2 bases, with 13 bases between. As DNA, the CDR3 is TGTGCCAGCAGTGAAACAGGCAGGGGTCCCTACGAGCAGTACTTC. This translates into CASSETGRGPYEQYF.

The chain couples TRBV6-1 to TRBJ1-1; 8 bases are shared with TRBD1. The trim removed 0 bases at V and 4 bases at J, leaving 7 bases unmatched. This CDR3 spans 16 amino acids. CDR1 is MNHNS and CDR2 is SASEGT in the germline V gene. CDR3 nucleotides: TGTGCCAGCAGTGAAGCACGACAGGGGTTCGGCACTGAAGCTTTCTTT. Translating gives CASSEARQGFGTEAFF.

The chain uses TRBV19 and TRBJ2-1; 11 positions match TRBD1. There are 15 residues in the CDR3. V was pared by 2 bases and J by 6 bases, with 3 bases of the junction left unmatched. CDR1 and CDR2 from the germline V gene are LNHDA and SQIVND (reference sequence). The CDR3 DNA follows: TGTGCCAGTAGTATACGGGACAGGGGGTCCAATGAGCAGTTCTTC. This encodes CASSIRDRGSNEQFF.

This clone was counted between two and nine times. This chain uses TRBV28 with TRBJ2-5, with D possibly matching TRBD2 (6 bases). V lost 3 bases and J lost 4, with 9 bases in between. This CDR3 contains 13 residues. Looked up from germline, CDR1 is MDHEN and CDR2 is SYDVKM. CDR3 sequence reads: CASSLEGRETQYF. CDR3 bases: TGTGCCAGCAGTTTGGAGGGGCGAGAGACCCAGTACTTC.

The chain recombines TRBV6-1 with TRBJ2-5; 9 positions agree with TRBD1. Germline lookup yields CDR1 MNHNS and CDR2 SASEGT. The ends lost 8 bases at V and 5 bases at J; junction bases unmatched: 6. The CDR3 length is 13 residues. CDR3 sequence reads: CASGHRGQETQYF. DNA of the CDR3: TGTGCCAGCGGACACAGGGGGCAGGAGACCCAGTACTTC.

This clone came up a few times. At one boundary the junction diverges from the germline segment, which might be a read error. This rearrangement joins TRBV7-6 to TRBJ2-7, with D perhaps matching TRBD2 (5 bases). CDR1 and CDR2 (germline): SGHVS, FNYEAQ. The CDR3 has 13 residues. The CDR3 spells CASSLDPGKAVSF. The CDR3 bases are TGTGCCAGCAGCTTAGACCCCGGGAAAGCAGTAAGCTTC.

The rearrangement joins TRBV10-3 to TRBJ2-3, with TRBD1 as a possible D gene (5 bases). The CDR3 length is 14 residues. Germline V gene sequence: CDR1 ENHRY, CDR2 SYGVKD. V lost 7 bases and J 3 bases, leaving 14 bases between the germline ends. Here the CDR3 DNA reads TGTGCCATCAAAGGGGAAAGCGTGACAGATACGCAGTATTTT. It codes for CAIKGESVTDTQYF.